This TCR beta chain was obtained from a study of cytomegalovirus exposure and HLA in healthy donors. The germline V gene encodes CDR1 SGHTA and CDR2 FQGNSA. The V end was cut by 5 bases, the J end by 2 bases, with 12 bases between. There are 14 residues in the CDR3. Study-wide results and limits: Researchers catalogued 164 TCR beta chains as cytomegalovirus-associated. Presence/absence analyses assumed roughly uniform sequencing depth across donors. An apparent linkage of common viral pathogens to several of the most significant clusters emerged in a later analysis.

PCR amplification relied on 60 Vbeta primers (plus 13 Jbeta primers). TCRdb's copy holds only in-frame clones and misses some; the assay was immunoSEQ multiplex PCR. The top ten clones hold almost 5% of a sample with roughly 120,000 clones, 77% of them seen once. In regard to this clone: Its antigen remains unidentified.

The TCR was taken from a man in his fifties or sixties in good health and CMV-seropositive. The chain recombines TRBV7-2 with TRBJ2-5; D remains ambiguous. The sequencing input was PBMCs. In DNA, the CDR3 is TGTGCCAGCAGCCCGCAGACTTTGCAAGAGACCCAGTACTTC. Translation: CASSPQTLQETQYF.